This TCR beta chain was identified in a study of pediatric ulcerative colitis (dated by TCRdb to the late 2010s). Background for the entire study: Among the ulcerative colitis patients, about seven had pancolitis and two had left-sided colitis, and histology in every patient was consistent with ulcerative colitis. Using the Pediatric Ulcerative Colitis Activity Index, two patients were classed as having mild disease, several as having moderate disease and three as having acute severe colitis. From 8 or 9 newly diagnosed, treatment-naive pediatric ulcerative colitis patients and four non-IBD control children, paired blood and rectal samples were collected. On the study overall, not on this receptor specifically: Autologous blood-rectal clonal overlap was significantly higher in ulcerative colitis patients than in controls, suggesting increased T cell trafficking to inflamed tissue. With only a handful of individuals, the healthy control group was small. Repertoires were derived from total lymphocyte DNA, so rare subsets such as regulatory T cells may have patterns not reflected. A couple of rectal CDR3 clonotypes were found in every ulcerative colitis patient but in no control. T cells from blood may have been included in the rectal pinch biopsies, particularly in patients with overt colitis. Controls, mild-moderate and acute severe colitis patients were separated by rectal repertoire features, and reduced rectal diversity due to clonal expansions was observed in acute severe colitis. For technical reasons, substantially fewer templates were yielded by the blood samples of two patients, and these blood samples were excluded from blood-rectal overlap analysis.

Rearranged CDR3 beta regions were amplified from genomic DNA with multiplex V and J primers using the immunoSEQ TRB Survey service. Survey-level sequencing depth of up to 500,000 reads per sample was used to keep depth equal across samples. The libraries were purified and pooled, then sequenced using Illumina technology. The original methods were these. immunoSEQ online tools were used for productive clonality, sample overlap, pairwise scatters, CDR3 beta length, V/D/J gene usage and productiveness. Alongside Shannon and Simpson indices, calculated diversity was computed as the number of unique rearrangements divided by total templates, multiplied by 100. Z-score normalized data were analyzed by principal component analysis with the R prcomp function and the ggbiplot package. Blood-rectal clonal overlap within each subject was quantified with Morisita's index. This immuneACCESS table, as held by TCRdb, lists in-frame sequences with V and J called but not all clones. Of the missing ones, under half trace to an unresolved V gene in checked studies; the others have no known cause. D and trimming were read from the DNA, whereas the V and J calls and clone size are those reported in that table. The sample contains 44,000 or so clones, 78% of them found a single time. The ten largest clones represent over 3% of the sample.

The germline V gene (reference sequence) yields SEHNR for CDR1 and FQNEAQ for CDR2. Taken from cysteine to phenylalanine, the CDR3 has 16 residues. The DNA shown is the 48-base CDR3, in frame from base 1. The germline V end is reduced by 5 bases and the J end by 1 base; junction bases left unmatched: 9. This clone appeared a single time. It lacks a known antigen. The sample holds no much larger clone one base away, and base qualities are not on file. During colonoscopy, one to two pinch biopsies were obtained from the rectum for research. No immunosuppressive medication had been given to the ulcerative colitis patients before the diagnostic colonoscopy. Rectal biopsies were digested with proteinase K before DNA isolation. The Wizard kit (Promega) was used to extract genomic DNA from the blood and intestinal samples.

The sequenced sample was gut tissue. The sequence was collected from a girl aged 5-17 years with moderate ulcerative colitis. The rearrangement joined TRBV7-9 to TRBJ1-2; 8 bases in the middle match TRBD1. The CDR3 corresponds to CASSPEDRGGNYGYTF. The DNA sequence is given as TGTGCCAGCAGCCCCGAAGACAGGGGAGGTAACTATGGCTACACCTTC.